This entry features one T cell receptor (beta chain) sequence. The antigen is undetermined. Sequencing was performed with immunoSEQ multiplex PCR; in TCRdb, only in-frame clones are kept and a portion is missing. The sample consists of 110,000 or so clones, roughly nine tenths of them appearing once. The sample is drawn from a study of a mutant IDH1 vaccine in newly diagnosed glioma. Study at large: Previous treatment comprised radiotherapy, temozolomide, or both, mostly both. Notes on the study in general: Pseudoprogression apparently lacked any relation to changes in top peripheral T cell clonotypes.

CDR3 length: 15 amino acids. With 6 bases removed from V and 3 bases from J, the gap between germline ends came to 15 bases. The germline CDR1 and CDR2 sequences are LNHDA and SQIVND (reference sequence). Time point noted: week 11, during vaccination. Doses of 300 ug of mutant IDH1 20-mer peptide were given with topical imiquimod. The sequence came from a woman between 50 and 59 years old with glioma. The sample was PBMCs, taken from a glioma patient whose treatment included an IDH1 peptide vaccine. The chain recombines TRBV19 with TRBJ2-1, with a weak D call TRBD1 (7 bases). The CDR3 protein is CASSGGGIYYNEQFF. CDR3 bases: TGTGCCAGTAGCGGAGGGGGCATCTACTACAATGAGCAGTTCTTC. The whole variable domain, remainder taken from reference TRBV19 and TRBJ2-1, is DGGITQSPKYLFRKEGQNVTLSCEQNLNHDAMYWYRQDPGQGLRLIYYSQIVNDFQKGDIAEGYSVSREKKESFPLTVTSAQKNPTAFYLCASSGGGIYYNEQFFGPGTRLTVL.